Sequencing of this T cell receptor (beta chain) was carried out in a study of T cells in tuberculosis. Sequenced by immunoSEQ multiplex PCR; TCRdb stores in-frame clones only, minus some. The profile covers 80,000 to 100,000 clones, with approximately 91% appearing a single time and over 1.5% taken by the ten largest. The V gene's germline CDR1 is SEHNR and CDR2 FQNEAQ (reference sequence). V was clipped by 1 base and J by 3 bases; unmatched bases: 12. CDR3 length equals 19 residues. After thawing and overnight rest, PBMC were stained with GMM-loaded CD1B tetramer, viability dye and anti-CD3 for sorting. The lipid loaded on the CD1B tetramers was C32 glucose monomycolate from Rhodococcus equi.

V gene TRBV7-9 combines with J gene TRBJ1-6, with TRBD1 matching over 7 bases. Sequenced material: CD1b-GMM tetramer-negative cells sorted from PBMCs. The origin of this receptor is an adult woman with latent tuberculosis. The DNA for the CDR3 is TGTGCCAGCAGCTTAGTTTCTTTGAGGGGGCCTATCTATAATTCACCCCTCCACTTT. Its protein is CASSLVSLRGPIYNSPLHF.